Following are 24 T cell receptor beta chains from one sample sequenced in a study of TIL therapy for anti-PD-1-resistant metastatic lung cancer. Time point specified: pre-treatment sample, taken before nivolumab and TIL therapy. The immunoSEQ assay was v3. Repertoires were generated with immunoSEQ multiplex PCR, while TCRdb's copy carries only in-frame clones and drops some. The data hold about 36,000 clones, with 73% observed a single time. The sample consisted of blood, taken at baseline. The receptor set was obtained from a person aged 25-79 years with non-small cell lung cancer.

This chain connects TRBV9 to TRBJ2-5, with 9 bases that match TRBD2. Trimming cost V 5 bases and J 1 base; bases outside gene matches: 6. CDR1 is SGDLS, CDR2 YYNGEE, per germline. This CDR3 has 15 amino acids. Written as DNA, the CDR3 is TGTGCCAGCAGTGCTAGCGGGGCCCTCCAAGAGACCCAGTACTTC. This sequence encodes CASSASGALQETQYF.

V gene TRBV9 combines with J gene TRBJ1-2; the match to TRBD1 covers 12 bases. V dropped 0 bases and J dropped 7; count of bases not matched to a gene: 10. This CDR3 has 17 amino acids. Germline V lookup: CDR1 SGDLS, CDR2 YYNGEE. CDR3 nucleotide sequence: TGTGCCAGCAGCGTAGGAGCCTCCGGGACAGGGGGCACTGGCTACACCTTC. Encoded protein: CASSVGASGTGGTGYTF.

The sample holds one count of this clone. This chain uses TRBV7-2 with TRBJ2-1, with TRBD2 matching 9 bases. The CDR3 is made up of 16 amino acids. CDR1 is SGHTA and CDR2 is FQGNSA in the germline V gene. Trimming removed 1 base from V and 7 bases from J; junction bases left unmatched: 8. CDR3: CASSLVSGSKGNEQFF. The CDR3 coding sequence is TGTGCCAGCAGCTTAGTTAGCGGGAGTAAGGGGAATGAGCAGTTCTTC.

The chain joins TRBV28 to TRBJ2-4, with a weak D call TRBD1 (6 bases). Germline V lookup: CDR1 MDHEN, CDR2 SYDVKM. Trimming removed 5 bases at V and 0 bases at J, with 17 bases between. The CDR3 totals 17 residues. CDR3 region: CASSPSSQGLAKNIQYF. DNA of the CDR3: TGTGCCAGCAGTCCATCCTCCCAGGGGCTAGCCAAAAACATTCAGTACTTC. Drawing the rest from reference TRBV28 and TRBJ2-4, the complete variable domain is DVKVTQSSRYLVKRTGEKVFLECVQDMDHENMFWYRQDPGLGLRLIYFSYDVKMKEKGDIPEGYSVSREKKERFSLILESASTNQTSMYLCASSPSSQGLAKNIQYFGAGTRLSVL.

The chain employs TRBV7-2 and TRBJ2-3, with D perhaps TRBD1 (5 bases). Germline CDR1 SGHTA, CDR2 FQGNSA. The CDR3 loop spans 15 amino acids. Trimming pared 1 base from V and 2 bases from J, leaving 10 bases between. The CDR3 here is CASSLGAGYTDTQYF. CDR3 in DNA: TGTGCCAGCAGCTTAGGGGCAGGGTACACAGATACGCAGTATTTT.

The CDR3 region has the DNA TGTGCTAGTGGTCCCGGGACAGCCATCGCGACCCAGTACTTC. Translated: CASGPGTAIATQYF. V is TRBV12-5 and J is TRBJ2-5; 7 nucleotides align to TRBD1. The CDR3 contains 14 residues. Trimming cost V 5 bases and J 7 bases; bases outside gene matches: 10. Germline V gene lookup returns CDR1 LGHNT and CDR2 FRNRAP.

The rearrangement links TRBV28 to TRBJ1-1; D not resolved. The CDR3 length is 12 residues. CDR1 and CDR2 from the germline V gene are MDHEN and SYDVKM. V was trimmed by 2 bases and J by 3 bases, leaving 4 bases between them. CDR3 DNA sequence: TGTGCCAGCAGTTTACGTCACACTGAAGCTTTCTTT. It is translated as CASSLRHTEAFF. Full variable domain (rest looked up from reference TRBV28 and TRBJ1-1): DVKVTQSSRYLVKRTGEKVFLECVQDMDHENMFWYRQDPGLGLRLIYFSYDVKMKEKGDIPEGYSVSREKKERFSLILESASTNQTSMYLCASSLRHTEAFFGQGTRLTVV.

The CDR3 bases are TGCAGCGTTGAATTAGCCACGTCCTACGAGCAGTACTTC. This gives the protein CSVELATSYEQYF. The rearrangement uses TRBV29-1 and TRBJ2-5; D remains ambiguous. The better agreement between TRBJ2-7 and the DNA end casts doubt on the J call. CDR1 and CDR2 (germline): SQVTM, ANQGSEA. CDR3 length equals 13 residues.

In nucleotides, the CDR3 is TGTGCCAGTAGTCCTGACAGGGGGAGAAGCTACACCTTC. This codes for CASSPDRGRSYTF. The chain links TRBV19 to TRBJ1-2; 9 bases agree with TRBD1. The V gene end was trimmed by 5 bases and the J gene end by 9 bases; junction bases not matched to a gene: 7. Per the germline V gene, CDR1 is LNHDA and CDR2 is SQIVND (reference sequence). This CDR3 spans 13 amino acids.

The V gene is TRBV7-8, the J gene TRBJ1-6; possibly TRBD1 for D (5 bases). V lost 0 bases, J lost 7 bases, and 10 bases lay in between. The CDR3 is made up of 15 amino acids. Germline CDR1 is SGHVS and CDR2 is FQNEAQ. The CDR3 sequence is CASSLAGTPNSPLHF. CDR3 DNA: TGTGCCAGCAGCTTAGCCGGGACGCCGAATTCACCCCTCCACTTT.

This sequence joins TRBV29-1 and TRBJ1-1; a weak D match, TRBD1 (6 bases). Germline CDR1 reads SQVTM; CDR2 reads ANQGSEA. This CDR3 is 13 amino acids long. Trimming left V 4 bases short and J 5 bases short, with 14 bases between. CDR3 in DNA: TGCAGCGTTGGGTTGGGGGCGGAAACTGAAGCTTTCTTT. It specifies CSVGLGAETEAFF.

Of note for this clone: At one of its ends the junction is not consistent with the germline gene, which may arise from a read error. This chain uses TRBV9 with TRBJ2-3; D gene uncertain. Germline CDR1 reads SGDLS; CDR2 reads YYNGEE. The CDR3 is 12 amino acids. The CDR3 here is CASSVGTDTQYF. The CDR3 DNA sequence: TGTGCCAGCAGCGTAGGCACGGATACGCAGTATTTT.

This chain links TRBV5-1 with TRBJ2-1, with D perhaps TRBD2 (5 bases). Per the germline V gene, CDR1 is SGHRS and CDR2 is YFSETQ. Between the trimmed V and J ends, which lost 0 bases and 12 bases, there was a span of 10 bases. The CDR3 loop spans 12 amino acids. The CDR3 DNA reads as TGCGCCAGCAGCTTGGAAGCAGGAGGGCAGTTCTTC. It codes for CASSLEAGGQFF. Variable domain in full (rest from reference TRBV5-1 and TRBJ2-1): KAGVTQTPRYLIKTRGQQVTLSCSPISGHRSVSWYQQTPGQGLQFLFEYFSETQRNKGNFPGRFSGRQFSNSRSEMNVSTLELGDSALYLCASSLEAGGQFFGPGTRLTVL.

This chain joins TRBV6-5 and TRBJ2-7; perhaps TRBD2 as D (6 bases). The CDR3 consists of 15 residues. Trimming pared 0 bases from V and 6 bases from J, leaving 15 bases between. CDR1 is MNHEY, CDR2 SVGAGI, per germline. In nucleotides, the CDR3 is TGTGCCAGCAGTTACTCGATGGGACTCCGTCTCGAGCAGTACTTC. Translating it yields CASSYSMGLRLEQYF.

The chain links TRBV7-5 to TRBJ2-7; no check of the table's D call, TRBD2, against the DNA was made. TRBV7-5 is labeled a pseudogene. The CDR3 runs to 16 residues. Written as DNA, the CDR3 is TGTGCCAGCAGCTTAGGGGTTCCTAGCGGGACCTACGAGCAGTACTTC. It translates to CASSLGVPSGTYEQYF.

This chain joins TRBV28 and TRBJ2-2; 8 bases are shared with TRBD2. Germline V gives CDR1 MDHEN, CDR2 SYDVKM. The length of the CDR3 is 16 residues. V shed 4 bases and J 6 bases; nucleotides not matched to a gene: 10. CDR3 sequence (DNA): TGTGCCAGCAGTTCTCGGACTAGCCCCAATCCCGGGGAGCTGTTTTTT. Its protein product is CASSSRTSPNPGELFF.

The chain combines TRBV5-1 with TRBJ2-1; weak D call: TRBD2 (7 bases). V dropped 6 bases and J dropped 2 bases, with 18 bases sitting between them. The CDR3 is made up of 16 amino acids. The germline CDR1 and CDR2 sequences are SGHRS and YFSETQ. The CDR3 DNA is TGCGCCAGCAAAGGGGGAGGGGACCCACCCTACAATGAGCAGTTCTTC. Protein sequence: CASKGGGDPPYNEQFF.

This clone was recorded once. The CDR3 is CASSYGGPGKGSPLHF. In DNA, the CDR3 is TGTGCCAGCAGTTACGGCGGCCCAGGGAAAGGCTCACCCCTCCACTTT. The rearrangement uses TRBV27 and TRBJ1-6; D is perhaps TRBD1 (5 bases). This CDR3 is 16 amino acids long. Germline lookup yields CDR1 MNHEY and CDR2 SMNVEV (reference sequence). Trimming took 4 bases from V and 10 from J, leaving 20 bases between them.

V gene TRBV27 combines with J gene TRBJ2-3, with D maybe TRBD2 (6 bases). The CDR3 runs 15 residues. Germline V gene data show CDR1 as MNHEY and CDR2 as SMNVEV (reference sequence). Trimming shortened V by 5 bases and J by 3 bases, and 15 bases separated the two germline ends. In DNA, the CDR3 is TGTGCCAGCAGTCCGAGCGGGCTCCAAACAGATACGCAGTATTTT. This sequence encodes CASSPSGLQTDTQYF.

CDR3 protein: CASRQTGSRDTIYF. The CDR3 coding sequence is TGTGCCAGCAGACAAACAGGGAGTCGGGACACCATATATTTT. This sequence joins TRBV4-2 and TRBJ1-3; perhaps TRBD1 as D (6 bases). Trimming took 6 bases from V and 8 from J, leaving 17 bases between them. Per germline, CDR1 LGHNA and CDR2 YNFKEQ. The CDR3 runs to 14 residues.

The chain combines TRBV15 with TRBJ1-2; D perhaps matches TRBD1 (5 bases). V was pared by 3 bases and J by 5 bases, with 16 bases between. The CDR3 consists of 15 residues. CDR1 LNHNV and CDR2 YYDKDF come from the germline V gene (reference sequence). CDR3: CATSSRTRGGYGYTF. DNA of the CDR3: TGTGCCACCAGCAGTCGAACCCGGGGCGGTTATGGCTACACCTTC.

This clone turned up a few times. Different DNA sequences within this sample yield the same CDR3. The chain combines TRBV10-3 with TRBJ1-6; D unresolved. Trimming left V 5 bases short and J 9 bases short, with 11 bases between. The germline gives CDR1 ENHRY, CDR2 SYGVKD. This CDR3 spans 13 amino acids. The CDR3 loop is CAISTYRGSPLHF. The DNA for the CDR3 is TGTGCCATCAGTACCTACAGAGGTTCACCCCTCCACTTT.

The chain employs TRBV7-2 and TRBJ1-1, with no clear D. Per germline, CDR1 SGHTA and CDR2 FQGNSA. This CDR3 has 14 residues. Trimming pared 1 base from V and 4 bases from J, leaving 10 bases between. The CDR3 DNA follows: TGTGCCAGCAGCTTAGTTGGGGTGGGCACTGAAGCTTTCTTT. Translation gives CASSLVGVGTEAFF.

The chain links TRBV6-5 to TRBJ1-2, with TRBD1 matching over 11 bases. Trimming at V came to 4 bases and at J to 8 bases, leaving 9 bases not matched to a gene. CDR3 size: 15 residues. CDR1 is MNHEY, CDR2 SVGAGI, per germline. The CDR3 protein is CASSSRTGGSLGYTF. CDR3 DNA: TGTGCCAGCAGTTCCCGGACAGGGGGCTCCCTCGGCTACACCTTC.